The 7 T cell receptor beta chains below all came from one sample that was sequenced in a study of blood T cell repertoires in COVID-19. Method: immunoSEQ multiplex PCR; TCRdb's copy keeps in-frame clones and lacks some. The data show some 250,000 clones, roughly 86% seen once. Sequenced sample: peripheral blood. The receptor set was obtained from a woman aged 30 to 39 who had recovered from COVID-19.

The rearrangement links TRBV7-3 to TRBJ1-1; a weak D match, TRBD1 (5 bases). Germline CDR1 is SGHTA and CDR2 is FQGTGA. This CDR3 has 14 amino acids. V lost 5 bases to trimming and J lost 8 bases, with 18 bases between them. CDR3 DNA sequence: TGTGCCAGCAGCCCCAACGCGGGGCAAACGGAAGCTTTCTTT. This sequence encodes CASSPNAGQTEAFF.

This chain links TRBV27 with TRBJ2-3; D perhaps matches TRBD1 (6 bases). The CDR3 is made up of 14 amino acids. V was clipped by 2 bases and J by 3 bases, with 9 bases between them. Germline lookup yields CDR1 MNHEY and CDR2 SMNVEV (reference sequence). The CDR3 region has the DNA TGTGCCAGCAGTTTAGGGGGCGGGACAGATACGCAGTATTTT. Translating it yields CASSLGGGTDTQYF.

This clone was counted once. Written as DNA, the CDR3 is TGTGCCAGCAACAAGGGACAGGGGACCGGGGAGCTGTTTTTT. It encodes CASNKGQGTGELFF. This chain uses TRBV2 with TRBJ2-2; 10 nucleotides match TRBD1. CDR3 size: 14 residues. Germline values: CDR1 SNHLY, CDR2 FYNNEI. Trimming cost V 7 bases and J 5 bases; bases outside gene matches: 4. The full variable domain, rest sourced from reference TRBV2 and TRBJ2-2, is EPEVTQTPSHQVTQMGQEVILRCVPISNHLYFYWYRQILGQKVEFLVSFYNNEISEKSEIFDDQFSVERPDGSNFTLKIRSTKLEDSAMYFCASNKGQGTGELFFGEGSRLTVL.

V and J are TRBV7-9 and TRBJ1-1, with TRBD1 matching over 8 bases. Trimming at V came to 5 bases and at J to 3 bases, leaving 8 bases not matched to a gene. Germline V lookup: CDR1 SEHNR, CDR2 FQNEAQ (reference sequence). This CDR3 contains 15 residues. The CDR3 loop is CASSPDRGGDTEAFF. Written as DNA, the CDR3 is TGTGCCAGCAGCCCAGACAGGGGAGGGGACACTGAAGCTTTCTTT.

The chain recombines TRBV19 with TRBJ1-4, with TRBD1 matching over 8 bases. Germline assignment: CDR1 LNHDA and CDR2 SQIVND (reference sequence). The CDR3 covers 14 residues. Trimming at V came to 8 bases and at J to 6 bases, leaving 8 bases not matched to a gene. The CDR3 sequence is CASSSTGEDEKLFF. DNA for the CDR3: TGTGCCAGTTCCTCGACAGGGGAGGATGAAAAACTGTTTTTT.

The rearrangement joins TRBV4-3 to TRBJ2-7; 7 nucleotides agree with TRBD1. There are 14 residues in the CDR3. Trimming cost V 3 bases and J 0 bases; bases outside gene matches: 2. CDR1 and CDR2 (germline): LGHNA, YSLEER. CDR3 loop: CASSQDRSSYEQYF. The DNA of the CDR3 is TGCGCCAGCAGCCAGGACAGGAGCTCCTACGAGCAGTACTTC.

In regard to this clone: One end of the junction does not line up with germline, which may come from a read error. The CDR3 region is CASREFGGDGYTF. The CDR3 nucleotides read TGTGCCAGCCGTGAATTTGGGGGGGATGGCTACACCTTC. This chain connects TRBV2 to TRBJ1-2; maybe TRBD1 (5 bases). The CDR3 is 13 amino acids. The germline V gene has CDR1 SNHLY and CDR2 FYNNEI.